The 15 T cell receptor beta chains listed next were all sequenced from one sample in a study of T cell responses to AZD1222 COVID-19 vaccine. Profiled with immunoSEQ multiplex PCR; TCRdb holds only in-frame clones, not every one. Here the sample spans roughly 160,000 clones, roughly 94% being singletons. Here the sequenced sample was peripheral blood, taken on day 0 of AZD1222 vaccination. The source is an adult in good health.

The V and J genes are TRBV24-1 and TRBJ1-1, with D unclear. Germline CDR1 is KGHDR and CDR2 is SFDVKD. V dropped 3 bases and J dropped 4 bases, with 11 bases sitting between them. There are 14 residues in the CDR3. The CDR3 here is CATSDPRAPTEAFF. DNA of the CDR3: TGTGCCACCAGTGATCCGCGGGCGCCCACTGAAGCTTTCTTT.

This chain's CDR3 is CASSPLQERFSYNEQFF. CDR3 nucleotides: TGTGCCAGCTCACCACTTCAGGAGCGGTTCTCCTACAATGAGCAGTTCTTC. V gene TRBV18 combines with J gene TRBJ2-1, with TRBD2 as a possible D gene (5 bases). The CDR3 covers 17 residues. The V gene lost 1 base and the J gene lost 0 bases, with 13 bases spanning the gap. Per the germline V gene, CDR1 is KGHSH and CDR2 is LQKENI.

This sequence joins TRBV27 and TRBJ2-7; the match to TRBD2 covers 8 bases. CDR1 and CDR2 from the germline V gene are MNHEY and SMNVEV (reference sequence). The CDR3 contains 15 residues. V was clipped by 8 bases and J by 7 bases; unmatched bases: 16. CDR3 sequence reads: CASAWGSGRSREQYF. In DNA form, the CDR3 reads TGTGCCAGCGCGTGGGGAAGCGGGAGATCCCGGGAGCAGTACTTC.

The chain carries TRBV18 and TRBJ1-3; the match to TRBD1 covers 11 bases. The CDR3 runs to 17 residues. V lost 6 bases to trimming and J lost 3 bases; unmatched junction nucleotides: 10. Germline V gives CDR1 KGHSH, CDR2 LQKENI. CDR3 bases: TGTGCCAGCTCCCCCCTTGGACAGGGGGCAGGTGGAAACACCATATATTTT. This sequence encodes CASSPLGQGAGGNTIYF.

The chain carries TRBV14 and TRBJ1-3; 7 bases fit TRBD1. The trim removed 3 bases at V and 0 bases at J, leaving 20 bases unmatched. This CDR3 contains 21 residues. CDR1 is SGHDN and CDR2 is FVKESK in the germline V gene. The CDR3 loop reads CASSQELPWTGPYLSGNTIYF. The CDR3 DNA reads TGTGCCAGCAGCCAGGAACTGCCATGGACAGGCCCCTATCTCTCTGGAAACACCATATATTTT.

The V and J genes are TRBV7-2 and TRBJ2-7; D gene uncertain. Trimming pared 4 bases from V and 2 bases from J, leaving 18 bases between. In germline, CDR1 is SGHTA, CDR2 FQGNSA. This CDR3 contains 16 residues. CDR3 sequence reads: CASSSRVGPPAYEQYF. CDR3 bases: TGTGCCAGCAGCTCACGGGTTGGGCCGCCCGCCTACGAGCAGTACTTC.

This clone appeared once. The germline gene is not matched at one end of the junction; a read error may be the cause. J is TRBJ1-5 and V is TRBV28; no reliable D call. Germline V gene sequence: CDR1 MDHEN, CDR2 SYDVKM. This CDR3 is built from 13 residues. This CDR3 reads CASSPPVNQPQHF. The DNA for the CDR3 is TGTGCCAGCAGTCCCCCCGTCAATCAGCCCCAACATTTT. The full variable domain, rest sourced from reference TRBV28 and TRBJ1-5, is DVKVTQSSRYLVKRTGEKVFLECVQDMDHENMFWYRQDPGLGLRLIYFSYDVKMKEKGDIPEGYSVSREKKERFSLILESASTNQTSMYLCASSPPVNQPQHFGDGTRLSIL.

V usage is TRBV13 and J usage is TRBJ1-2, with TRBD1 matching 7 bases. CDR3 length: 12 amino acids. Germline CDR1 PRHDT, CDR2 FYEKMQ (reference sequence). The J segment lost 14 bases and the V segment lost 0 bases, leaving 6 bases of the junction unmatched. Written as DNA, the CDR3 is TGTGCCAGCAGCTTAGGACAGGGGTATGGAACCTTC. Encoded protein: CASSLGQGYGTF.

V is TRBV6-6 and J is TRBJ1-6; D is uncertain. Trimming cost V 3 bases and J 7 bases, with 10 bases left between them. Germline V gene data show CDR1 as MNHNY and CDR2 as SVGAGI (reference sequence). This CDR3 region has 14 residues. CDR3 nucleotides: TGTGCCAGCAGTTATTCCCGTCCGAATTCACCCCTCCACTTT. Protein product: CASSYSRPNSPLHF.

The chain is built from TRBV25-1 and TRBJ2-7; a weak D match, TRBD2 (6 bases). V was cut by 2 bases and J by 6 bases, with 14 bases left in between. Germline CDR1 reads MGHDK; CDR2 reads SYGVNS. The CDR3 extends over 14 amino acids. Here the CDR3 reads CASSEGGRGPEQYF. The CDR3, as DNA: TGTGCCAGCAGTGAAGGTGGGCGGGGACCCGAGCAGTACTTC.

The CDR3 nucleotides are TGTGCCAGCAGCAAAGGATTCCGACACCTTCGCTCTGGGGCCAACGTCCTGACTTTC. As protein: CASSKGFRHLRSGANVLTF. The chain is built from TRBV21-1 and TRBJ2-6; TRBD1 is the table's D call and was not checked against the DNA. TRBV21-1 is labeled a pseudogene. CDR3 length: 19 amino acids.

CDR3 in DNA: TGTGCCACCAGCTACCCGGGGGGGAACACTGAAGCTTTCTTT. Translation gives CATSYPGGNTEAFF. This sequence joins TRBV15 and TRBJ1-1; perhaps TRBD1 as D (5 bases). Trimming took off 5 bases at V and 1 base at J, with 11 bases between the two ends. The CDR3 consists of 14 residues. Per the germline V gene, CDR1 is LNHNV and CDR2 is YYDKDF (reference sequence).

The V call is TRBV19, the J call TRBJ2-2; 11 bases map to TRBD1. Per germline, CDR1 LNHDA and CDR2 SQIVND (reference sequence). This CDR3 is built from 15 residues. Trimming at V came to 5 bases and at J to 4 bases, leaving 3 bases not matched to a gene. CDR3 sequence (DNA): TGTGCCAGTAGTCCTGGGACAGGGGGCACCGGGGAGCTGTTTTTT. Its protein product is CASSPGTGGTGELFF.

The rearrangement uses TRBV15 and TRBJ1-5; D gene ambiguous. Germline CDR1 and CDR2: LNHNV and YYDKDF (reference sequence). The CDR3 runs 15 residues. V gave up 0 bases and J gave up 3 bases, with 9 bases separating them. CDR3 residues: CATSRDRGINQPQHF. CDR3 DNA: TGTGCCACCAGCAGAGATCGCGGAATCAATCAGCCCCAGCATTTT.

CDR3 amino acids: CATSRGGLLAYEQYF. The CDR3 DNA reads TGTGCCACCAGCAGGGGAGGACTACTGGCCTACGAGCAGTACTTC. This rearrangement joins TRBV15 to TRBJ2-7, with a tentative D call TRBD2 (6 bases). The ends were cut back, 3 bases at V and 2 bases at J, with 14 bases in the middle. Germline V gene data show CDR1 as LNHNV and CDR2 as YYDKDF (reference sequence). The CDR3 length is 15 residues.